This TCR beta chain is from a study of blood T cell repertoires in COVID-19 (dated by TCRdb to 2019 to 2021). About the investigation overall: The collaborator samples originated in the United States, Italy and Spain and spanned the acute and convalescent phases of COVID-19. The material from the prospective study consisted of cDNA or gDNA derived from T cells, B-cell-depleted T cells, or PBMCs. Deeply sampled blood TCRbeta repertoires from subjects exposed to, actively infected with, or recovered from COVID-19 were included in the dataset. The repertoires were released in a freely available public database meant as a resource for research on the immune response to SARS-CoV-2. The samples were drawn from the first 160 participants of the ongoing ImmuneRACE study and from over a thousand subjects provided by 6 global collaborators. A de-identified subject ID, COVID-19 status, age in years and sex were almost always included in the sample metadata. HLA class I and class II types, where available, came from metadata supplied by the sample provider rather than from assay-based typing.

The collaborating institutions used their own protocols to collect whole blood in K2EDTA tubes. Collaborator samples were shipped for TCRbeta analysis as frozen whole blood, isolated PBMCs, or DNA extracted from either sample type. Broad study findings and their caveats: How much clinical and demographic metadata was included differed by source and by participant, and the metadata was provided uncurated.

TCRbeta CDR3 regions were amplified from genomic DNA by means of the immunoSEQ Assay, a bias-controlled multiplex PCR. From the authors' description of their analysis: Nucleated cell counts per sample were estimated from amplification of reference gene primers within the assay. To quantify the absolute abundance of each unique TCRbeta CDR3 rearrangement, sequence reads were collapsed and filtered. For each sample, productive Simpson clonality was calculated as the square root of Simpson's diversity index over productive rearrangements. In TCRdb, the immuneACCESS table is reduced to in-frame sequences with V and J assigned. These tables do not hold every clone; where another copy was compared, an unresolved V gene accounts for under half, and the others remain unexplained. V, J and clone size are taken as reported in that table, and D and trimming were inferred from the DNA itself. The sample data list around 180,000 clones, and roughly nine tenths of these were observed just once. 2.5% to 3.5% of the sample belongs to the ten largest clones.

From the cysteine up to the phenylalanine, the CDR3 has a length of 14 residues. The kept DNA is CDR3 alone, 42 bases in frame from the first base. CDR1 and CDR2, looked up from the germline V gene, are SGHRS and YFSETQ. Trimming leaves V shorter by 1 base and J shorter by 5 bases, with the junction holding 2 bases beyond the gene matches. On this clone itself: What this receptor recognizes is not known. No qualities accompany the bases; no much larger clone lies one base away.

Sequenced sample: peripheral blood. This TCR derives from a woman aged 25 to 45 with active or convalescent COVID-19. Here the chain combines TRBV5-1 and TRBJ2-3; 9 bases in between match TRBD2. The CDR3 protein is CASSLISGGDTQYF. The nucleotides read TGCGCCAGCAGCTTGATTAGCGGGGGAGATACGCAGTATTTT.